The rows below give T cell receptor beta chains drawn from one sample of a study of control samples from healthy donors and cancer patients. Here immunoSEQ multiplex PCR was the method, and the copy in TCRdb shows in-frame clones only, minus some. The sample has around 120,000 clones; over 90% are singletons. Material for sequencing was blood. The origin of the receptors is a man aged 30 to 45 in good health. Both conserved end residues are part of each CDR3. Fields, in order: clone size, D gene, CDR3 length, V gene, J gene, CDR3 protein, CDR3 DNA. The D gene is left open where the match is weak. Rows may omit the clone size; those that give it use once, few, many or a size class.

>-|TRBD2|18|TRBV7-2|TRBJ2-1
CASSLVSVGGGPDNEQFF
TGTGCCAGCAGCTTAGTATCTGTTGGCGGGGGGCCTGACAATGAGCAGTTCTTC
>-|-|12|TRBV11-3|TRBJ1-1
CASSLIGGEAFF
TGTGCCAGCAGCTTAATTGGGGGAGAAGCTTTCTTT
>-|TRBD2|18|TRBV5-4|TRBJ2-5
CASSLAGLAGRNWETQYF
TGTGCCAGCAGCTTGGCCGGACTAGCGGGGAGAAATTGGGAGACCCAGTACTTC
>-|TRBD1|17|TRBV6-2/TRBV6-3|TRBJ2-2
CASSYSVTGDNTGELFF
TGTGCCAGCAGTTATTCAGTTACAGGGGACAACACCGGGGAGCTGTTTTTT
>-|-|13|TRBV2|TRBJ2-5
CASCRGQEETQYF
TGTGCCAGCTGCCGCGGGCAGGAAGAGACCCAGTACTTC
>once|-|12|TRBV10-2|TRBJ1-1
CASSEPTAEAFF
TGCGCCAGCAGTGAGCCAACAGCTGAAGCTTTCTTT
>-|-|17|TRBV2|TRBJ1-2
CASSEALGAARRYGYTF
TGTGCCAGCAGTGAAGCGCTGGGGGCAGCGAGGAGATATGGCTACACCTTC
>-|TRBD1|17|TRBV7-9|TRBJ1-3
CASSPPDRGLSGNTIYF
TGTGCCAGCAGCCCGCCGGACAGGGGATTATCTGGAAACACCATATATTTT
>-|TRBD1|13|TRBV29-1|TRBJ1-1
CSVAPGTGSEAFF
TGCAGCGTTGCGCCCGGGACAGGGAGTGAAGCTTTCTTT
>-|-|15|TRBV19|TRBJ2-3
CASSLLGVNTDTQYF
TGTGCCAGTAGCCTTTTGGGGGTAAACACAGATACGCAGTATTTT
>-|-|14|TRBV5-1|TRBJ2-4
CASRADRQPDIQYF
TGCGCCAGCAGAGCTGACAGACAGCCGGACATTCAGTACTTC
>-|-|12|TRBV19|TRBJ1-4
CASKRTNEKLFF
TGTGCCAGTAAACGGACTAATGAAAAACTGTTTTTT
>-|-|15|TRBV11-2|TRBJ1-5
CASSLEYGGNQPQHF
TGTGCCAGCAGCTTAGAGTACGGCGGCAATCAGCCCCAGCATTTT
>once|-|15|TRBV9|TRBJ2-2
CASSGTSPYTGELFF
TGTGCCAGCAGCGGGACTTCTCCATACACCGGGGAGCTGTTTTTT
>-|-|12|TRBV12-3/TRBV12-4|TRBJ1-1
CASSRTRTEAFF
TGTGCCAGCAGCCGGACGAGGACTGAAGCTTTCTTT
>-|-|15|TRBV7-8|TRBJ2-6
CASTEGPSGANVLTF
TGTGCCAGCACCGAGGGGCCCTCTGGGGCCAACGTCCTGACTTTC
>-|-|12|TRBV10-2|TRBJ1-2
CASSPPNYGYTF
TGCGCCAGCAGTCCCCCTAACTATGGCTACACCTTC
>-|-|16|TRBV27|TRBJ1-1
CASSRRGQPARTEAFF
TGTGCCAGCAGTCGCCGAGGACAACCCGCGAGGACTGAAGCTTTCTTT
>-|-|14|TRBV10-2|TRBJ1-2
CASSESGTNYGYTF
TGCGCCAGCAGTGAGTCCGGCACGAACTATGGCTACACCTTC
>-|-|16|TRBV5-4|TRBJ2-7
CASSFRGLGLSYEQYF
TGTGCCAGCAGCTTTAGAGGGCTGGGACTTTCCTACGAGCAGTACTTC
>-|-|13|TRBV13|TRBJ2-7
CASSLGTVREQYF
TGTGCCAGCAGCTTAGGAACCGTGAGGGAGCAGTACTTC
>-|-|14|TRBV5-1|TRBJ2-5
CASSGLGGGETQYF
TGCGCCAGCAGTGGTCTCGGGGGCGGGGAGACCCAGTACTTC
>-|-|13|TRBV6-5|TRBJ1-2
CASAHREDYGYTF
TGTGCCAGCGCCCACAGGGAGGACTATGGCTACACCTTC
>-|TRBD1|15|TRBV9|TRBJ1-2
CASSVPGTGVYGYTF
TGTGCCAGCAGCGTTCCTGGGACAGGGGTCTATGGCTACACCTTC
>-|-|18|TRBV9|TRBJ2-6
CASSVGVGLPSGANVLTF
TGTGCCAGCAGCGTAGGAGTGGGACTGCCCTCTGGGGCCAACGTCCTGACTTTC
>-|-|15|TRBV7-2|TRBJ2-7
CASSSPWGSTSEQYF
TGTGCCAGCAGCTCCCCGTGGGGGTCTACGAGCGAGCAGTACTTC
>-|TRBD1|14|TRBV10-1|TRBJ1-6
CASRGQGSGSPLHF
TGCGCCAGCAGGGGACAGGGATCAGGTTCACCCCTCCACTTT
>-|-|16|TRBV6-5|TRBJ1-3
CASSYGGRDPANTIYF
TGTGCCAGCAGTTACGGGGGCCGGGACCCAGCGAACACCATATATTTT
>-|TRBD2|15|TRBV7-2|TRBJ2-3
CASSLGGASGYTQYF
TGTGCCAGCAGCTTAGGTGGGGCTAGCGGGTATACGCAGTATTTT
>-|TRBD2|19|TRBV12-5|TRBJ2-1
CASGPGTSGLRSSYNEQFF
TGTGCTAGTGGACCGGGGACTAGCGGGTTAAGGAGCTCCTACAATGAGCAGTTCTTC